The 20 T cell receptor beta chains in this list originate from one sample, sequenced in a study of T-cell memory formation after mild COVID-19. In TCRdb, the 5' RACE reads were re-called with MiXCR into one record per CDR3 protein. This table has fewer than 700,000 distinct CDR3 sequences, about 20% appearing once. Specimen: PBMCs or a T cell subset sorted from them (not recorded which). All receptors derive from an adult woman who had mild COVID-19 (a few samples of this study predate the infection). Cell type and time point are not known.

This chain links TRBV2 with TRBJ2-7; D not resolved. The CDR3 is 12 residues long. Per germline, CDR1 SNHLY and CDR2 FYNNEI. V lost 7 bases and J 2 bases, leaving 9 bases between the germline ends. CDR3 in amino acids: CASTASPYEQYF. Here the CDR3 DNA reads TGTGCCAGCACGGCCTCGCCCTACGAGCAGTACTTC.

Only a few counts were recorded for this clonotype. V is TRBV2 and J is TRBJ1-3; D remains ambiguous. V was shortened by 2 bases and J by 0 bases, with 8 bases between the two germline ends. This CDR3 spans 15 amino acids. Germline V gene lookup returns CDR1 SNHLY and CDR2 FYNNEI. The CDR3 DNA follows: TGTGCCAGCAGTGAACGATTAGCCTCTGGAAACACCATATATTTT. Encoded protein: CASSERLASGNTIYF.

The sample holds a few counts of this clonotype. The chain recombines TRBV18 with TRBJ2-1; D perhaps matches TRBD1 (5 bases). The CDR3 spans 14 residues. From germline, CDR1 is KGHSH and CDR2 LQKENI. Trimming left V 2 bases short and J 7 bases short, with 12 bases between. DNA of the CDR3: TGTGCCAGCTCACCATTGGTCGCAGGGAATGAGCAGTTCTTC. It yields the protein CASSPLVAGNEQFF.

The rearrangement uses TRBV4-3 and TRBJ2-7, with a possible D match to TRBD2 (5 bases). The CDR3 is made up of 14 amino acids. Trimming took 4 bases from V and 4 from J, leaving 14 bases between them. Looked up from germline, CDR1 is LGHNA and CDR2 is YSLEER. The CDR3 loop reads CASSRNEGPYEQYF. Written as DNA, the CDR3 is TGCGCCAGCAGCCGAAACGAGGGCCCGTACGAGCAGTACTTC.

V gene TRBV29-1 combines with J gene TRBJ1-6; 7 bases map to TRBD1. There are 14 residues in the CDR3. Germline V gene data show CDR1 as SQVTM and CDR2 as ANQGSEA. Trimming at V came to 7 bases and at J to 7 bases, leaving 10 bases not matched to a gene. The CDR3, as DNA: TGCAGCGCACAAGTCCGGGACAGCAATTCACCCCTCCACTTT. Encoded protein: CSAQVRDSNSPLHF.

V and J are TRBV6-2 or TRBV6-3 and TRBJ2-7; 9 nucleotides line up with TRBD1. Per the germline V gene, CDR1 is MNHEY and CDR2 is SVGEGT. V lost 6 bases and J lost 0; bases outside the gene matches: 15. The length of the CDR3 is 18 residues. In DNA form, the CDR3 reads TGTGCCAGCAGCAAAGGCCGGGACAGGGTTCCCCTCTCCTACGAGCAGTACTTC. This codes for CASSKGRDRVPLSYEQYF.

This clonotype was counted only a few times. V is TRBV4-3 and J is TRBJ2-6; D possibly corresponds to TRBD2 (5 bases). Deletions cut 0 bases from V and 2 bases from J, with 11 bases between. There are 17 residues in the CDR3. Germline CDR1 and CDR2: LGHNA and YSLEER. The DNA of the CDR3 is TGCGCCAGCAGCCAAGATCATTCGGGGACTGGGGCCAACGTCCTGACTTTC. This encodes CASSQDHSGTGANVLTF.

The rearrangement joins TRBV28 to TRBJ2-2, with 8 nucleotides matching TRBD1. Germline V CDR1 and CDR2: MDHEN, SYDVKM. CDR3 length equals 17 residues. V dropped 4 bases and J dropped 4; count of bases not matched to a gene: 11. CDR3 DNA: TGTGCCAGCAGTTCCCCAAGGACAGGGTGGATCACCGGGGAGCTGTTTTTT. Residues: CASSSPRTGWITGELFF.

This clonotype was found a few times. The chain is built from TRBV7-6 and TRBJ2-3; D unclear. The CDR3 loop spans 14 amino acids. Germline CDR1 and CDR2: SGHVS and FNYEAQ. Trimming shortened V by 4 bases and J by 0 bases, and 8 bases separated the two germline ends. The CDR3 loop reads CASSYLSSTDTQYF. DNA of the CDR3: TGTGCCAGCAGCTACTTATCTAGCACAGATACGCAGTATTTT.

The CDR3 DNA reads TGTGCCAGCAGAGTAACAGGGGGTGCTAATGAAAAACTGTTTTTT. Protein product: CASRVTGGANEKLFF. This sequence joins TRBV7-9 and TRBJ1-4; 8 bases align to TRBD1. Germline V gene data show CDR1 as SEHNR and CDR2 as FQNEAQ (reference sequence). V trimming: 6 bases; J trimming: 3 bases; junction bases outside the gene matches: 6. CDR3 length: 15 residues.

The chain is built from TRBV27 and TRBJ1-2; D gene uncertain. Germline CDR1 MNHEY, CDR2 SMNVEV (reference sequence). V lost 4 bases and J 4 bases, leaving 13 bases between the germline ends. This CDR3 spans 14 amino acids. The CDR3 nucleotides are TGTGCCAGCAGTTCCCCACCTCACTCCTATGGCTACACCTTC. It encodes CASSSPPHSYGYTF.

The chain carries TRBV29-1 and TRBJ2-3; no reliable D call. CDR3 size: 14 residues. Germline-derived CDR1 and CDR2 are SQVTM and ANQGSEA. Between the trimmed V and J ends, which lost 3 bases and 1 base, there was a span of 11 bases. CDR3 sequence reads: CSVELGRRTDTQYF. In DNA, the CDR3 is TGCAGCGTTGAGTTGGGCAGGCGCACAGATACGCAGTATTTT.

CDR3 sequence (DNA): TGCAGTGCAAGGGGTTGGAAACAGGGGACTGCTGAAGCTTTCTTT. It specifies CSARGWKQGTAEAFF. This rearrangement joins TRBV20-1 to TRBJ1-1, with 7 bases identical to TRBD1. The trim removed 6 bases at V and 6 bases at J, leaving 16 bases unmatched. CDR3 size: 15 residues. Germline V CDR1 and CDR2: DFQATT, SNEGSKA (reference sequence).

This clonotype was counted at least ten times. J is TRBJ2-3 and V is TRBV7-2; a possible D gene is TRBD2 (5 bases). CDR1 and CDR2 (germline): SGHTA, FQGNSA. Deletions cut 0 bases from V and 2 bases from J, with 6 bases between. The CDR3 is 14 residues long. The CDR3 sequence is CASSLAGVTDTQYF. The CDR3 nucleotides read TGTGCCAGCAGCTTAGCGGGAGTCACAGATACGCAGTATTTT.

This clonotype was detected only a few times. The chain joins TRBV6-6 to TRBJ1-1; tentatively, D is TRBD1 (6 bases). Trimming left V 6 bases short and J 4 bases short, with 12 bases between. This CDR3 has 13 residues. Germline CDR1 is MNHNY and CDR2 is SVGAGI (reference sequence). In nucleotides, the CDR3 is TGTGCCAGCAGGCTACAGGGTTCCACTGAAGCTTTCTTT. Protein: CASRLQGSTEAFF.

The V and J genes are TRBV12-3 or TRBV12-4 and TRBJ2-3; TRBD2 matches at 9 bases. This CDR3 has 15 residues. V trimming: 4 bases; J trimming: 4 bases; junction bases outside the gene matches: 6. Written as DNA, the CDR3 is TGTGCCAGCAGTTCAGGCGGGAGGGCGCCAGATACGCAGTATTTT. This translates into CASSSGGRAPDTQYF.

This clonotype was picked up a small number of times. The DNA of the CDR3 is TGCGCCAGCAGCCAAGATCGTAGGGGGCGGGAGGTATACTTC. This codes for CASSQDRRGREVYF. V gene TRBV4-3 combines with J gene TRBJ2-7; D might be TRBD2 (8 bases). The CDR3 is 14 residues long. Trimming cost V 0 bases and J 13 bases, with 19 bases left between them. In germline, CDR1 is LGHNA, CDR2 YSLEER.

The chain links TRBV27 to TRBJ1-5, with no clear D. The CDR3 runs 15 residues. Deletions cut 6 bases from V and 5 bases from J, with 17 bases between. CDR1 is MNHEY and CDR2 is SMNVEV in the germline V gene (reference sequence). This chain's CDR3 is CASRKDSQVDQPQHF. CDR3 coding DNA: TGTGCCAGCAGAAAGGATTCCCAGGTTGATCAGCCCCAGCATTTT.

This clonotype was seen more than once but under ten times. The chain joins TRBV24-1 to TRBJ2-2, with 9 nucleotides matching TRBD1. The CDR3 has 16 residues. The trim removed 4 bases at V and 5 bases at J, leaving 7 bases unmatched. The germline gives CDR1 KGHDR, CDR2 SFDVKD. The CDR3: CATSEAGQGLTGELFF. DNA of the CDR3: TGTGCCACCAGTGAGGCGGGACAGGGTTTAACCGGGGAGCTGTTTTTT.

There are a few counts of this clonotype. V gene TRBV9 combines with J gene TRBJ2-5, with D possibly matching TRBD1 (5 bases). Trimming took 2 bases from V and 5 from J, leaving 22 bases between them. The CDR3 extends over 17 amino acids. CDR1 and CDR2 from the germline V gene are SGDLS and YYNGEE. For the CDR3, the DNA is TGTGCCAGCAGCGTTACCGCCTCAATGCAGGGTGTGGAGACCCAGTACTTC. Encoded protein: CASSVTASMQGVETQYF.